This T cell receptor beta chain comes out of a study of T-cell memory formation after mild COVID-19. This clonotype was observed a few times. TCRdb analysed the 5' RACE reads with MiXCR anew, one entry per CDR3 protein. This table holds around 50,000 distinct CDR3 sequences, roughly an eighth found once. This CDR3 is 14 amino acids long. Germline V gene lookup returns CDR1 DFQATT and CDR2 SNEGSKA (reference sequence). V shed 3 bases and J 6 bases; nucleotides not matched to a gene: 3. V is TRBV20-1 and J is TRBJ1-4, with 11 nucleotides matching TRBD1. This clonotype was obtained from a man aged 18 to 29 who had mild COVID-19 (a few samples of this study predate the infection). Cell type and time point are not known. The sequenced material came from PBMCs or a T cell subset sorted from them (not recorded which). The CDR3 coding sequence is TGCAGTGCTAGTTGGGACAGGGGGTATGAAAAACTGTTTTTT. Translated: CSASWDRGYEKLFF.